Below are 28 T cell receptor beta chains sequenced from a single sample in a study of blood T cell repertoires in COVID-19. Repertoires were generated with immunoSEQ multiplex PCR, while TCRdb's copy carries only in-frame clones and drops some. The table includes a few hundred thousand clones, around 83% detected once. The sequencing sample was made of PBMCs or T cells enriched from blood (not recorded which). The receptors derive from a woman aged 50 to 60 who had recovered from COVID-19.

Here the CDR3 reads CASSPPTVTVAFF. DNA for the CDR3: TGTGCCAGCTCACCGCCGACAGTCACTGTTGCTTTCTTT. This chain links TRBV18 with TRBJ1-1, with TRBD1 as a possible D gene (5 bases). V lost 3 bases to trimming and J lost 11 bases, with 16 bases between them. Germline CDR1 and CDR2: KGHSH and LQKENI. The CDR3 length is 13 residues. The whole variable domain, filled in from reference TRBV18 and TRBJ1-1, reads NAGVMQNPRHLVRRRGQEARLRCSPMKGHSHVYWYRQLPEEGLKFMVYLQKENIIDESGMPKERFSAEFPKEGPSILRIQQVVRGDSAAYFCASSPPTVTVAFFGQGTRLTVV.

The V and J genes are TRBV16 and TRBJ1-6; no clear D. V was pared by 2 bases and J by 1 base, with 3 bases between. CDR1 is KGHSY, CDR2 FQNENV, per germline. The length of the CDR3 is 14 residues. The CDR3 DNA sequence: TGTGCCAGCAGCCAACGGTCCTATAATTCACCCCTCCACTTT. It is translated as CASSQRSYNSPLHF. Based on the CDR3 plus reference TRBV16 and TRBJ1-6, the full variable domain is GEEVAQTPKHLVRGEGQKAKLYCAPIKGHSYVFWYQQVLKNEFKFLISFQNENVFDETGMPKERFSAKCLPNSPCSLEIQATKLEDSAVYFCASSQRSYNSPLHFGNGTRLTVT.

V gene TRBV6-5 combines with J gene TRBJ2-3, with D perhaps TRBD2 (6 bases). The CDR3 has 15 residues. Per the germline V gene, CDR1 is MNHEY and CDR2 is SVGAGI. The V gene lost 0 bases and the J gene lost 6 bases, with 13 bases spanning the gap. The CDR3 protein is CASSYSGARGDTQYF. The CDR3 DNA reads TGTGCCAGCAGTTACTCCGGGGCCCGGGGGGATACGCAGTATTTT.

This clone was observed a few times. This chain links TRBV4-1 with TRBJ1-2, with TRBD1 matching 8 bases. The CDR3 loop spans 15 amino acids. J lost 5 bases, V lost 1 base, and 6 bases had no gene match. In germline, CDR1 is MGHRA, CDR2 YSYEKL. CDR3: CASSQGTGLGYGYTF. CDR3 sequence (DNA): TGCGCCAGCAGCCAAGGGACAGGGCTAGGGTATGGCTACACCTTC.

The chain uses TRBV5-1 and TRBJ1-4; TRBD1 might be the D (5 bases). V shed 1 base and J shed 5 bases, with 12 bases lying between them. Germline V gene lookup returns CDR1 SGHRS and CDR2 YFSETQ. There are 15 residues in the CDR3. CDR3 DNA sequence: TGCGCCAGCAGCTTGAAGCCAGGGCAGAATGAAAAACTGTTTTTT. The encoded protein is CASSLKPGQNEKLFF.

The chain employs TRBV18 and TRBJ2-1; TRBD2 matches at 13 bases. CDR3 length: 18 residues. V shed 2 bases, J shed 6 bases, and the junction held 10 bases outside the gene matches. Germline-derived CDR1 and CDR2 are KGHSH and LQKENI. The CDR3 spells CASSPTSGGASLVNEQFF. For the CDR3, the DNA is TGTGCCAGCTCACCAACTAGCGGGGGGGCTAGTTTGGTCAATGAGCAGTTCTTC.

The chain links TRBV9 to TRBJ2-2; 14 bases agree with TRBD2. With V trimmed by 4 bases and J by 4 bases, 3 bases remained unmatched. The CDR3 consists of 16 residues. CDR1 is SGDLS and CDR2 is YYNGEE in the germline V gene. CDR3 bases: TGTGCCAGCAGCCAGACTAGCGGGAGGGTCACCGGGGAGCTGTTTTTT. Translated: CASSQTSGRVTGELFF.

V gene TRBV7-2 combines with J gene TRBJ1-1; 7 positions match TRBD1. The CDR3 spans 13 residues. J lost 5 bases, V lost 5 bases, and 5 bases had no gene match. The germline V gene encodes CDR1 SGHTA and CDR2 FQGNSA. This CDR3 is CASSPDRVTEAFF. The CDR3 DNA is TGTGCCAGCAGCCCCGACAGGGTAACTGAAGCTTTCTTT.

The chain couples TRBV7-2 to TRBJ2-1, with 8 positions matching TRBD1. The CDR3 is 16 amino acids. Germline V gene lookup returns CDR1 SGHTA and CDR2 FQGNSA. The trim removed 5 bases at V and 5 bases at J, leaving 11 bases unmatched. CDR3 loop: CASSLGGQGADNEQFF. CDR3 DNA: TGTGCCAGCAGCCTAGGGGGCCAGGGGGCCGACAATGAGCAGTTCTTC.

This clone was counted a few times. This CDR3 reads CGVGTGAVGYTF. The CDR3 DNA reads as TGTGGTGTGGGGACAGGTGCTGTGGGCTACACCTTC. The chain carries TRBV19 and TRBJ1-2; 8 bases map to TRBD1. This CDR3 has 12 amino acids. Germline values: CDR1 LNHDA, CDR2 SQIVND (reference sequence).

This clone has a single count. This rearrangement joins TRBV2 to TRBJ1-2; D gene ambiguous. V lost 8 bases and J 13 bases, leaving 20 bases between the germline ends. Germline V gene data show CDR1 as SNHLY and CDR2 as FYNNEI. The CDR3 has 12 residues. In DNA form, the CDR3 reads TGTGCCAGCGGAGGGCACACCCAACGCGGCACCTTC. Its translation is CASGGHTQRGTF.

A single count supports this clone. The chain uses TRBV9 and TRBJ2-7; tentatively, D is TRBD1 (7 bases). The CDR3 runs to 16 residues. Germline V gene lookup returns CDR1 SGDLS and CDR2 YYNGEE. V lost 4 bases and J 2 bases, leaving 19 bases between the germline ends. The CDR3 nucleotides read TGTGCCAGCAGCAGGACAGGCGCCCGGGGGACCTACGAGCAGTACTTC. This encodes CASSRTGARGTYEQYF.

V gene TRBV29-1 combines with J gene TRBJ2-1; 8 bases map to TRBD2. Germline CDR1 is SQVTM and CDR2 is ANQGSEA. CDR3 size: 14 residues. Trimming cost V 5 bases and J 3 bases; bases outside gene matches: 6. The CDR3 coding sequence is TGCAGCGTTAAGGGCGGGACTAGCTACAATGAGCAGTTCTTC. Amino acids: CSVKGGTSYNEQFF.

J is TRBJ2-2 and V is TRBV6-5, with no clear D. The CDR3 totals 16 residues. The germline CDR1 and CDR2 sequences are MNHEY and SVGAGI. Trimming shortened V by 2 bases and J by 3 bases, and 13 bases separated the two germline ends. CDR3 nucleotide sequence: TGTGCCAGCAGTTACCTCGACACGTTCTACACCGGGGAGCTGTTTTTT. Protein: CASSYLDTFYTGELFF.

This chain connects TRBV7-9 to TRBJ1-2, with 11 bases identical to TRBD1. CDR1 and CDR2 from the germline V gene are SEHNR and FQNEAQ (reference sequence). The CDR3 has 16 amino acids. V lost 5 bases, J lost 4 bases, and 9 bases stayed unmatched. The CDR3 region is CASSPARDRGVYGYTF. In DNA, the CDR3 is TGTGCCAGCAGCCCAGCAAGGGACAGGGGGGTCTATGGCTACACCTTC.

The chain joins TRBV5-6 to TRBJ1-2; D gene unclear. CDR1 and CDR2 (germline): SGHDT, YYEEEE. Trimming took off 2 bases at V and 6 bases at J, with 14 bases between the two ends. This CDR3 is built from 14 residues. The chain's CDR3 is CASSFLHSSNGYTF. For the CDR3, the DNA is TGTGCCAGCAGCTTTTTACACAGCTCCAATGGCTACACCTTC.

The CDR3 DNA is TGTGCCAGTAGTACCCTAAGTTCCGGAAAACTGTTTTTT. It yields the protein CASSTLSSGKLFF. The chain joins TRBV19 to TRBJ1-4; D gene uncertain. The V end was cut by 4 bases, the J end by 10 bases, with 13 bases between. The CDR3 covers 13 residues. From germline, CDR1 is LNHDA and CDR2 SQIVND (reference sequence).

The chain couples TRBV7-2 to TRBJ2-7; 8 positions agree with TRBD2. This CDR3 comprises 16 residues. Germline V lookup: CDR1 SGHTA, CDR2 FQGNSA. J gave up 5 bases and V 1 base, and 10 bases lay outside the gene matches. CDR3 in DNA: TGTGCCAGCAGCTTAGTGGCGGCGGGAGGCGTCAACGAGCAGTACTTC. This codes for CASSLVAAGGVNEQYF.

This chain joins TRBV2 and TRBJ1-1, with TRBD1 matching 8 bases. The J segment lost 5 bases and the V segment lost 6 bases, leaving 5 bases of the junction unmatched. The CDR3 is 13 amino acids. Germline lookup yields CDR1 SNHLY and CDR2 FYNNEI. The CDR3 region is CASRDRDGTEAFF. The CDR3 DNA reads TGTGCCAGCAGGGACAGGGATGGGACTGAAGCTTTCTTT.

This chain uses TRBV18 with TRBJ1-1; D remains unclear. The ends were cut back, 2 bases at V and 0 bases at J, with 7 bases in the middle. CDR3 length: 14 residues. From germline, CDR1 is KGHSH and CDR2 LQKENI. Here the CDR3 reads CASSPGNLNTEAFF. The CDR3 nucleotides are TGTGCCAGCTCACCAGGCAACCTGAACACTGAAGCTTTCTTT. Full variable domain (outside the CDR3, taken from reference TRBV18 and TRBJ1-1): NAGVMQNPRHLVRRRGQEARLRCSPMKGHSHVYWYRQLPEEGLKFMVYLQKENIIDESGMPKERFSAEFPKEGPSILRIQQVVRGDSAAYFCASSPGNLNTEAFFGQGTRLTVV.

This clone showed up just once. The genes are TRBV9 and TRBJ1-3; a possible D gene is TRBD1 (5 bases). This CDR3 is built from 17 residues. V was cut by 0 bases and J by 2 bases, with 15 bases left in between. Germline CDR1 SGDLS, CDR2 YYNGEE. CDR3 DNA sequence: TGTGCCAGCAGCGTAGATCCCCTCGGGGGAACTGGAAACACCATATATTTT. This sequence encodes CASSVDPLGGTGNTIYF.

In its sample, this clone was seen once. CDR3 nucleotides: TGTGCCAGCAGCTTTGCCGGGACAGGGGGCGGGATACTTCATCAGCCCCAGCATTTT. It codes for CASSFAGTGGGILHQPQHF. J is TRBJ1-5 and V is TRBV7-9, with 12 bases matching TRBD1. CDR3 length: 19 amino acids. After removal of 3 bases from V and 5 bases from J, the junction contained 14 bases not matched to a gene. Germline CDR1 and CDR2: SEHNR and FQNEAQ (reference sequence).

V is TRBV4-1 and J is TRBJ1-2; 10 bases fit TRBD1. Trimming removed 5 bases from V and 2 bases from J; junction bases left unmatched: 5. Germline-derived CDR1 and CDR2 are MGHRA and YSYEKL. The CDR3 sequence is 15 residues long. In DNA form, the CDR3 reads TGCGCCAGCAGCTACGGGACAGGGGCCAACTATGGCTACACCTTC. This translates into CASSYGTGANYGYTF.

The rearrangement joins TRBV19 to TRBJ2-1; possibly TRBD1 or TRBD2 for D (6 bases each). The CDR3 runs 15 residues. V was pared by 8 bases and J by 1 base, with 15 bases between. CDR1 LNHDA and CDR2 SQIVND come from the germline V gene (reference sequence). The CDR3 loop is CASRRGESSYNEQFF. CDR3 DNA sequence: TGTGCCAGTCGTAGGGGGGAGAGTTCCTACAATGAGCAGTTCTTC.

The rearrangement links TRBV5-5 to TRBJ1-5; TRBD1 aligns across 8 bases. After removal of 3 bases from V and 0 bases from J, the junction contained 2 bases not matched to a gene. Looked up from germline, CDR1 is SGHKS and CDR2 is YYEKEE (reference sequence). The CDR3 is 15 amino acids. Here the CDR3 DNA reads TGTGCCAGCAGCTCGACAGGGGTTAGCAATCAGCCCCAGCATTTT. As protein: CASSSTGVSNQPQHF.

J is TRBJ1-3 and V is TRBV18; 10 nucleotides agree with TRBD1. V shed 3 bases, J shed 0 bases, and the junction held 5 bases outside the gene matches. Looked up from germline, CDR1 is KGHSH and CDR2 is LQKENI. The CDR3 has 17 amino acids. CDR3 sequence reads: CASSPRTGGTSGNTIYF. As DNA, the CDR3 is TGTGCCAGCTCACCCAGGACAGGGGGAACCTCTGGAAACACCATATATTTT.

The chain carries TRBV28 and TRBJ1-5; no clear D. The length of the CDR3 is 15 residues. CDR1 and CDR2 from the germline V gene are MDHEN and SYDVKM. V was trimmed by 1 base and J by 5 bases, leaving 12 bases between them. CDR3 amino acids: CASSLLDTGDQPQHF. The CDR3 DNA reads as TGTGCCAGCAGTTTATTAGATACGGGAGATCAGCCCCAGCATTTT.

The chain couples TRBV12-3 or TRBV12-4 to TRBJ1-1, with a possible D match to TRBD1 (6 bases). The CDR3 runs to 13 residues. Trimming took 0 bases from V and 6 from J, leaving 8 bases between them. CDR3 nucleotide sequence: TGTGCCAGCAGTTTAGCCAGGGGCCCTGAAGCTTTCTTT. It yields the protein CASSLARGPEAFF.